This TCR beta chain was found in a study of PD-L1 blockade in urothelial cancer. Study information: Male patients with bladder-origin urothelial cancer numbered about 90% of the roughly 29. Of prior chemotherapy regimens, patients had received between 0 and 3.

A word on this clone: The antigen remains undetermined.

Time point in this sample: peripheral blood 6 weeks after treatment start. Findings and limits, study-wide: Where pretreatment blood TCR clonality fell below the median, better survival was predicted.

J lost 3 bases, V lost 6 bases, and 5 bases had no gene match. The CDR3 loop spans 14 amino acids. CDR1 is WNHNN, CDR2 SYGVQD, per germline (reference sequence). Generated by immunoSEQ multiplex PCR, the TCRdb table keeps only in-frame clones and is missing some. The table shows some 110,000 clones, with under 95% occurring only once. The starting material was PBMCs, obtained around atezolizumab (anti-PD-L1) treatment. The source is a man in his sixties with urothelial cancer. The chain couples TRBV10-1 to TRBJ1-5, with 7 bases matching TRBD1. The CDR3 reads CASSEGQYNQPQHF. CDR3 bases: TGCGCCAGCAGCGAGGGACAGTACAATCAGCCCCAGCATTTT.